The sequence of this T cell receptor (beta chain) was determined in a study of T cell repertoires in cytomegalovirus infection. The wider study: Recently identified HLA-C-restricted and well-studied HLA-B-restricted CMV epitopes were used. Shared public TCR beta signatures pointed to both CMV infection and a matching HLA type.

TCRdb reanalysed the reads using MiXCR and keeps one entry per CDR3 protein. This sample has roughly 990,000 distinct CDR3 sequences, with 30% to 40% found just once. Germline CDR1 is LNHDA and CDR2 is SQIVND (reference sequence). The CDR3 covers 15 residues. Trimming removed 4 bases from V and 7 bases from J; junction bases left unmatched: 5. General study points: Totalled public TCR beta family frequency picked out people who carried CMV plus the relevant HLA. HLA-C-restricted, CMV-specific TCR beta clonotypes were dominant ex vivo.

This clonotype turned up a few times. Its antigen remains unidentified. The starting material was cultured CD8+ T cells from PBMCs, obtained from culture after CMV antigen stimulation. The chain links TRBV19 to TRBJ2-2; 11 nucleotides line up with TRBD2. This TCR derives from a human donor in good health (CMV status not recorded). Some clones in this sample may be carry-over from other donors' samples. CDR3 residues: CASSSLAGGIGELFF. For the CDR3, the DNA is TGTGCCAGTAGTAGCCTAGCGGGGGGAATCGGGGAGCTGTTTTTT.